The TCR beta chain under discussion was sequenced for a study of cytomegalovirus exposure and HLA in healthy donors (dated 2017 in TCRdb). With regard to the full study: An earlier analysis of fewer than 750 of the donors reported approximately 280 Gb of sequence data and 95 million to 140 million unique TCR beta sequences obtained from 180 million or so T cells. Typing coverage differed by locus: A, B, C, DRB1 and DQB1 were typed in about 629-640 donors, DQA1 in 500 to 550, DPA1 in some 600, and DPB1 in 472. To predict cytomegalovirus infection status, the study combined high-throughput TCR immunosequencing, statistical association of individual TCRs with disease status, and machine learning. Every discovery cohort repertoire had been produced on one sequencing platform. The later analysis used no new phenotypic data to find candidate immune exposures, relying instead on TCR beta sequences and their occurrence across donors. HLA typing covered class I and class II loci at four-digit resolution. An earlier analysis of about 600 of the donors used high-throughput TCR beta sequencing to judge whether each TCR beta V gene segment behaved as functional or pseudogenic. In a later analysis, previously published TCR beta repertoires from 550 to 700 donors were re-analyzed and high-resolution HLA genotyping was added so that TCR occurrence patterns could be studied. Genome-wide SNP genotypes for about 60% of the roughly 670 donors were used in a later genetic analysis, which treated that subset as a discovery cohort. Donor age, sex, ethnicity and CMV serostatus were compiled alongside the repertoire data. An early release that covered about 600 HLA-typed donors contained around 330 gigabases of sequencing data and tens of millions of unique TCR sequences. Among about 400 genotyped donors of the cohort, an average of roughly 230,000 unique TCR beta nucleotide sequences was sequenced per donor, of which approximately 18% were non-productive. Besides the first cohort of roughly 700 subjects, a separate validation cohort made up of 90 to 150 different subjects was used. A handful of DR-DQ haplotypes were handled as single units for association and clustering because linkage in the cohort was strong. The genetic ancestry cluster associated with self-reported Caucasian donors included 80% to 90% of the roughly 400 genotyped donors. The study aimed to test whether cataloging public T cell receptors could reveal signatures of past pathogen exposure. The study profiled the T cell repertoires of hundreds of subjects by immunosequencing and related them to cytomegalovirus serostatus.

Library generation was performed with the immunoSEQ multiplex PCR assay. A mixture of 60 forward primers for TCR Vbeta segments and 13 reverse primers for TCR Jbeta segments was used in the multiplex PCR. Amplification of the CDR3 region of rearranged TCR beta genes was performed with a multiplex PCR assay on genomic DNA. The amplified TCR beta libraries were sequenced on the Illumina HiSeq System as 87-base-pair reads. On the authors' methods: Across the roughly 700 repertoires, a later analysis counted some 80 million unique TCR beta chains, approximately 12 million of which were shared by at least two donors. To remove PCR and sequencing errors, raw reads were error-corrected and collapsed into unique sequences using a nearest-neighbor algorithm that merged closely related sequences. V, D and J gene segments were assigned by aligning CDR3 sequences to IMGT reference sequences. For a sequence to be retained, a match of at least six nucleotides was required to both a V gene segment and a J gene segment. Rearrangements were called productive when the CDR3 lacked stop codons and stayed in frame with V and J; all others were non-productive. CDR3 was defined by IMGT convention, running from the second conserved V-encoded cysteine to the conserved J-encoded phenylalanine. The earlier analysis of about 610 of the donors excluded sequences that lacked an unambiguous match to a single V gene segment. An earlier analysis of 550 to 650 of the donors classified V segments as functional when productive rearrangements were above 56.7% and as segregating when the standard deviation between donors was above 5%. To diagnose cytomegalovirus status from the catalog of TCR beta chain sequences, a statistical classification framework was built. In a later analysis, V and J genes were assigned by comparing TCR nucleotide sequences against IMGT/GENE-DB human TR gene sequences. The TCRdist pipeline was used in a later analysis to assign CDR3 sequences and most-parsimonious VDJ recombination scenarios. In a later analysis, each TCR beta chain was defined by its CDR3 amino acid sequence together with its V-gene family, and reads lacking a unique V-gene family were excluded. As a way to deal with suspected cross-contamination and a sequencing artifact, a later analysis dropped over 550 nucleotide sequences that were highly shared and had low generation probability. In a later analysis, a clonal expansion index was calculated for each public chain from normalized within-repertoire ranks of inferred template counts. A later analysis computed generation probabilities with a VDJ recombination model fitted to out-of-frame rearrangements, and checked the results against IGoR. Hypergeometric tests were used in a later analysis to score TCR-TCR, TCR-HLA and TCR-CMV co-occurrence, with a repertoire-size bias correction applied to the TCR pairs. In a later analysis, false discovery rates were estimated by permuting HLA or CMV assignments 20 times. A later analysis grouped co-occurring TCRs with DBSCAN, adding TCRdist sequence similarity when clustering within HLA-allele-positive subsets. Repertoires with fewer than 30,000 or more than 120,000 public chains, plus five repertoires with anomalous nucleotide sharing, were excluded from co-occurrence clustering. This is the immuneACCESS table as TCRdb keeps it, with only in-frame sequences that have V and J called. A part of the clones is gone; compared with another copy, unresolved V genes explain less than half, and the rest is unexplained. The V and J calls and the clone size are those of that table, but D and trimming were determined from the DNA. A total of fewer than 250,000 clones appear in this sample, around 80% of them only once. The top ten constitute roughly 15% of the sample.

Overall study outcomes, separate from this receptor: A further reported finding was that TCR beta sequences accurately predicted the HLA-A and HLA-B alleles for most subjects in the first cohort. While some public TCRs were present in many individuals, most TCR sequences turned up only very rarely across donors. Because counts were too low, 15 to 20 rarely observed V segments, including chromosome 9 orphons, were excluded from the earlier analysis of 587 of the donors. According to a later analysis, parvovirus B19, influenza, CMV and Epstein-Barr virus appeared linked to several top co-occurrence clusters. An earlier analysis of 587 of the donors showed that most TCR beta V segments appeared in productive rearrangements either about 90% or about 30% of the time, which broadly matched IMGT annotations. The authors suggested that the approach could potentially be extended to other disease states and immunological phenotypes. Some IMGT-functional V segments, including TRBV6-2 and TRBV6-3, could not be distinguished by the 87-base-pair reads and were therefore excluded. Because HLA typing was missing for some donors at each locus, association tests included only the typed subset. A group of highly shared sequence variants was considered likely to be a technical artifact of the sequencing pipeline. Correlated functional status among segregating V segments might be attributable to linkage disequilibrium, but an unknown experimental factor could not be ruled out. A few of the identified cytomegalovirus-associated TCR beta chains were confirmed in vitro to be specific for cytomegalovirus antigens. According to a later genetic analysis, donors in an Asian-associated ancestry cluster had fewer N-insertions in productive TCRs than the approximately 630-donor mean. An association between a missense DCLRE1C variant and V-gene and J-gene trimming of TCR beta chains was found in a later genetic analysis and replicated in an independent cohort. In this cohort, only TCR beta chains were sequenced, and detectable features were limited by the absence of alpha or paired-chain data. In a later analysis, about 16,000 TCR beta sequences were associated with specific HLA alleles at a false discovery rate of 0.05. According to a later analysis, TCR association rates differed among HLA loci, with DRB1 alleles showing the most associated TCRs and HLA-C alleles showing the fewest. When HLA alleles, especially DR and DQ, strongly co-occurred, TCR associations were difficult to assign to individual alleles. Presence/absence analyses assumed roughly uniform sequencing depth across donors, an assumption that may not hold. In the study, some 180 TCR beta chains were listed as associated with cytomegalovirus. Compared with equally common non-associated chains, HLA-associated TCR beta chains in a later analysis were more clonally expanded and had lower generation probabilities. According to a later analysis, most CMV-associated TCR beta chains appeared to be HLA-restricted, and the HLA associations seemed to be driven largely by CMV exposure. The only immune exposure information available for the cohort was CMV serostatus. Cytomegalovirus status was reported to be diagnosed by the classifier with high specificity and sensitivity in both the original and validation cohorts.

The cohort consisted of 670 or so healthy bone marrow donors. At the time of sampling, every cohort member was nominally healthy, though immune exposures that went unrecorded were likely present. The donor was CMV seronegative and was included in the group of under 450 seronegative cohort members. Every donor gave a peripheral blood sample, and the peripheral blood mononuclear cells from that sample were used for TCR beta sequencing. The Qiagen DNeasy Blood Extraction Kit was used to extract genomic DNA from the blood cell samples. The CDR3, cysteine through phenylalanine, is 15 amino acids long. Of the read, only the CDR3 DNA is kept; its 45 bases are in frame from base 1. Looking up the germline V gene (reference sequence) yields CDR1 LNHNV and CDR2 YYDKDF. V is cut by 0 bases and J by 2 bases, and the space between the germline ends is 11 bases. The sample holds one count of this clone. Its antigen is unknown. Base quality data are lacking; no much larger clone is found one base away. This same CDR3 is encoded by further DNA sequences in the sample.

Rearrangement joined TRBV15 to TRBJ2-7; perhaps TRBD1 is the D gene, with 5 bases matching. The receptor comes from a man aged 35-49 years in good health and CMV-seronegative. Sequenced: PBMCs. The sequenced DNA is TGTGCCACCAGCAGAGATCGGACACGTACCTACGAGCAGTACTTC. Translated, it gives CATSRDRTRTYEQYF.